The 31 T cell receptor beta chains below come from one sample, sequenced in a study of T cells expressing NK-cell markers. TCRdb reprocessed the 5' RACE reads and keeps a single row for each CDR3 protein, giving no DNA. Its clone listing holds about 390,000 distinct CDR3 sequences. The sample comprised blood T cells: a sorted CD56 or NKG2C T cell subset, CD4+ or CD8+ T cells, or bulk PBMC T cells (not recorded which). Source of these receptors: a woman aged 45-65 years in good health.

J is TRBJ2-2 and V is TRBV12-3 or TRBV12-4; the D call of TRBD2 rests on TCRdb alone, since no DNA is present to check it. The CDR3 extends over 16 amino acids. The CDR3 loop reads CASSLAGPGPSGELFF.

V and J are TRBV12-5 and TRBJ2-2; there is no DNA to check the TCRdb D call of TRBD2. CDR1 is LGHNT, CDR2 FRNRAP, per germline. The CDR3 length is 16 residues. CDR3 loop: CASGLSVTTLAGELFF.

This chain uses TRBV29-1 with TRBJ2-1; the D call from TCRdb, TRBD2, cannot be confirmed without DNA. The CDR3 has 14 amino acids. From germline, CDR1 is SQVTM and CDR2 ANQGSEA. This chain's CDR3 is CSVSMRLGDNEQFF.

The chain is built from TRBV5-1 and TRBJ2-3; as DNA is missing, the TRBD2 call by TCRdb cannot be tested. Per the germline V gene, CDR1 is SGHRS and CDR2 is YFSETQ. CDR3 length equals 15 residues. The CDR3 protein is CASHYERDNTDTQYF.

The V gene is TRBV20-1, the J gene TRBJ2-1; there is no DNA to check the TCRdb D call of TRBD2. The CDR3 is 15 amino acids. Looked up from germline, CDR1 is DFQATT and CDR2 is SNEGSKA (reference sequence). The CDR3 loop reads CSARDAASGYNEQFF.

This chain uses TRBV11-3 with TRBJ2-1; as DNA is missing, the TRBD2 call by TCRdb cannot be tested. This CDR3 is built from 13 residues. The V gene's germline CDR1 is SGHNT and CDR2 YENEEA. CDR3 residues: CASSLYEGSEQFF. Combining the CDR3 with reference TRBV11-3 and TRBJ2-1 gives the whole variable domain EAGVVQSPRYKIIEKKQPVAFWCNPISGHNTLYWYLQNLGQGPELLIRYENEEAVDDSQLPKDRFSAERLKGVDSTLKIQPAELGDSAVYLCASSLYEGSEQFFGPGTRLTVL.

V gene TRBV5-8 combines with J gene TRBJ1-3. The CDR3 extends over 15 amino acids. Germline V gene sequence: CDR1 SGHTS, CDR2 YDEGEE. This CDR3 is CASSLWSQQVYTIYF.

This chain joins TRBV15 and TRBJ2-3; no DNA is available, so the TRBD2 call from TCRdb remains unchecked. From germline, CDR1 is LNHNV and CDR2 YYDKDF (reference sequence). CDR3 length: 15 residues. CDR3 region: CATSKTGRAPDTQYF.

V is TRBV27 and J is TRBJ1-1; without DNA, the TCRdb call of TRBD1 cannot be checked. This CDR3 has 14 residues. Germline loops: CDR1 MNHEY, CDR2 SMNVEV (reference sequence). The CDR3 spells CASSYGVPGTEAFF.

The chain joins TRBV24-1 to TRBJ2-1; TCRdb designates TRBD2, a call that cannot be tested without DNA. The CDR3 is made up of 11 amino acids. The germline V gene has CDR1 KGHDR and CDR2 SFDVKD. This chain's CDR3 is CATGQRNEQFF.

This chain uses TRBV5-1 with TRBJ2-2; TCRdb's assignment of TRBD1 cannot be checked, as there is no DNA. The CDR3 has 16 residues. Germline V gene sequence: CDR1 SGHRS, CDR2 YFSETQ. CDR3 sequence reads: CASSPLGAPEGGELFF.

This sequence joins TRBV12-3 or TRBV12-4 and TRBJ1-6; the D gene TCRdb calls, TRBD1, cannot be checked with no DNA. This CDR3 is built from 15 residues. The CDR3 spells CASSSQGGYNSPLHF.

The J gene is TRBJ1-4, the V gene TRBV20-1. Germline V CDR1 and CDR2: DFQATT, SNEGSKA (reference sequence). The length of the CDR3 is 15 residues. This CDR3 reads CSARDLGATNEKLFF.

This CDR3 is CASKGGTAVTFEQYF. The chain employs TRBV5-1 and TRBJ2-7; TCRdb returns TRBD2, unconfirmable since there is no DNA. In germline, CDR1 is SGHRS, CDR2 YFSETQ. The CDR3 length is 15 residues. Drawing the rest from reference TRBV5-1 and TRBJ2-7, the complete variable domain is KAGVTQTPRYLIKTRGQQVTLSCSPISGHRSVSWYQQTPGQGLQFLFEYFSETQRNKGNFPGRFSGRQFSNSRSEMNVSTLELGDSALYLCASKGGTAVTFEQYFGPGTRLTVT.

The chain links TRBV24-1 to TRBJ2-4; TCRdb returns TRBD2, unconfirmable since there is no DNA. This CDR3 has 14 residues. CDR1 and CDR2 (germline): KGHDR, SFDVKD. The CDR3: CATTLSTPGDIQYF.

CDR3 loop: CASSLGLRPHHYNEQFF. The chain is built from TRBV11-3 and TRBJ2-1; TCRdb's assignment of TRBD2 cannot be checked, as there is no DNA. The CDR3 totals 17 residues. Germline CDR1 and CDR2: SGHNT and YENEEA.

V and J are TRBV29-1 and TRBJ2-1; TCRdb's D gene call, TRBD1, goes unchecked for lack of DNA. The CDR3 length is 19 residues. Germline V gene data show CDR1 as SQVTM and CDR2 as ANQGSEA. The CDR3 spells CSVEELWSEGPPKSNEQFF.

The rearrangement joins TRBV20-1 to TRBJ2-7; TCRdb returns TRBD2, unconfirmable since there is no DNA. The CDR3 has 14 residues. CDR1 and CDR2 (germline): DFQATT, SNEGSKA (reference sequence). This CDR3 reads CSASALGRSYEQYF.

This chain connects TRBV10-2 to TRBJ2-3; no DNA is available, so the TRBD2 call from TCRdb remains unchecked. The CDR3 runs to 16 residues. Germline CDR1 reads WSHSY; CDR2 reads SAAADI. The CDR3: CASRETSGRAGDTQYF.

The chain carries TRBV19 and TRBJ2-5; as DNA is missing, the TRBD1 call by TCRdb cannot be tested. The CDR3 runs to 15 residues. Looked up from germline, CDR1 is LNHDA and CDR2 is SQIVND (reference sequence). The chain's CDR3 is CASQNPGQYQETQYF.

The V call is TRBV12-3 or TRBV12-4, the J call TRBJ2-7. The CDR3 extends over 13 amino acids. The CDR3 sequence is CASSLQPSYEQYF.

V is TRBV12-3 or TRBV12-4 and J is TRBJ1-6; absent DNA, TCRdb's TRBD1 call cannot be checked. The CDR3 is 14 amino acids. CDR3 loop: CASTQGAQNSPLHF.

V gene TRBV11-2 combines with J gene TRBJ2-1; the D gene TCRdb calls, TRBD2, cannot be checked with no DNA. The CDR3 runs 15 residues. Germline V gene lookup returns CDR1 SGHAT and CDR2 FQNNGV. The CDR3 region is CASSQGLAGGDEQFF.

This chain joins TRBV9 and TRBJ2-7; TCRdb outputs TRBD1, but without DNA this stays unchecked. Germline V CDR1 and CDR2: SGDLS, YYNGEE. The CDR3 extends over 15 amino acids. The CDR3 loop reads CASSERGDRAYEQYF.

The V gene is TRBV5-6, the J gene TRBJ2-5; the D call from TCRdb, TRBD2, cannot be confirmed without DNA. CDR1 SGHDT and CDR2 YYEEEE come from the germline V gene. CDR3 length equals 18 residues. The CDR3: CASSFRGRTGRAYETQYF.

The chain links TRBV20-1 to TRBJ2-1; TCRdb returns TRBD1, unconfirmable since there is no DNA. The CDR3 runs 15 residues. From germline, CDR1 is DFQATT and CDR2 SNEGSKA (reference sequence). The CDR3 reads CSARVGQAPYNEQFF.

V usage is TRBV5-1 and J usage is TRBJ1-5. Germline CDR1 is SGHRS and CDR2 is YFSETQ. The CDR3 consists of 14 residues. CDR3 protein: CASSLDDSNQPQHF.

The gene calls are TRBV12-3 or TRBV12-4 and TRBJ1-5; lacking DNA, the TRBD1 call made by TCRdb goes unchecked. CDR3 length: 15 amino acids. CDR3 amino acids: CASSFSDRLNQPQHF.

This chain uses TRBV11-2 with TRBJ2-1; the D gene TCRdb calls, TRBD2, cannot be checked with no DNA. This CDR3 has 14 amino acids. From germline, CDR1 is SGHAT and CDR2 FQNNGV. The chain's CDR3 is CASSFTSGSSEQFF.

The V gene is TRBV12-3 or TRBV12-4, the J gene TRBJ1-4; with no DNA, the TCRdb D assignment of TRBD1 cannot be verified. The CDR3 consists of 14 residues. The CDR3 sequence is CASSFGGAVEKLFF.

The chain couples TRBV5-1 to TRBJ2-1; TCRdb calls TRBD1, which cannot be checked without DNA. Looked up from germline, CDR1 is SGHRS and CDR2 is YFSETQ. The CDR3 is made up of 12 amino acids. The chain's CDR3 is CASSTGGVEQFF.